This entry lists 21 T cell receptor beta chains sequenced from one sample in a study of T cells after posttransplantation cyclophosphamide. Method: immunoSEQ multiplex PCR; TCRdb's copy keeps in-frame clones and lacks some. The sample is made up of more than 35,000 clones, none counted only once. The sample was PBMCs. Source of these receptors: a man in his forties or fifties in good health, CMV-negative, and a related stem cell transplant donor.

This clone was detected many times. J is TRBJ2-1 and V is TRBV2; D gene uncertain. The V gene's germline CDR1 is SNHLY and CDR2 FYNNEI. This CDR3 is 11 amino acids long. V lost 6 bases and J lost 6, with 6 bases in between. CDR3 region: CASSLSNEQFF. The CDR3 DNA sequence: TGTGCCAGCAGCCTATCCAATGAGCAGTTCTTC.

Ten or more counts support this clone. The chain couples TRBV4-3 to TRBJ1-6; D is unresolved. Trimming pared 3 bases from V and 8 bases from J, leaving 23 bases between. Per germline, CDR1 LGHNA and CDR2 YSLEER. The CDR3 length is 18 residues. CDR3 sequence (DNA): TGCGCCAGCAGCCAGTTCGGACCGACGACTAATCGGCATTCACCCCTCCACTTT. Encoded protein: CASSQFGPTTNRHSPLHF.

This clone came up many times. V gene TRBV18 combines with J gene TRBJ1-1; 10 nucleotides align to TRBD1. With 3 bases clipped from V and 10 bases from J, the junction kept 11 bases outside the gene matches. The CDR3 sequence is 15 residues long. Looked up from germline, CDR1 is KGHSH and CDR2 is LQKENI. Written as DNA, the CDR3 is TGTGCCAGCTCACCCGAGACAGGGGGCGACGTAAGAGCTTTCTTT. Translation: CASSPETGGDVRAFF.

The V and J genes are TRBV9 and TRBJ2-7, with 8 positions matching TRBD2. CDR1 SGDLS and CDR2 YYNGEE come from the germline V gene. V dropped 4 bases and J dropped 9; count of bases not matched to a gene: 21. This CDR3 spans 17 amino acids. DNA for the CDR3: TGTGCCAGCAGCAGGACTAAAGCCCTAGCGGGCTACGAGGGGCAGTACTTC. Translating it yields CASSRTKALAGYEGQYF.

The gene calls are TRBV2 and TRBJ2-3; 8 nucleotides agree with TRBD2. V lost 4 bases to trimming and J lost 2 bases; unmatched junction nucleotides: 8. The CDR3 covers 16 residues. Per the germline V gene, CDR1 is SNHLY and CDR2 is FYNNEI. CDR3 region: CASSVFWRGATDTQYF. The DNA of the CDR3 is TGTGCCAGCAGTGTGTTTTGGCGGGGGGCCACAGATACGCAGTATTTT.

There are many counts of this clone. CDR3 sequence: CASSSREAEETQYF. The CDR3 DNA follows: TGTGCCAGCAGTTCGCGGGAGGCCGAAGAGACCCAGTACTTC. The chain links TRBV6-6 to TRBJ2-5, with 8 bases matching TRBD2. V lost 4 bases and J lost 3; bases outside the gene matches: 4. Germline lookup yields CDR1 MNHNY and CDR2 SVGAGI (reference sequence). This CDR3 has 14 residues.

This clone was seen repeatedly, ten times or more. This chain links TRBV10-3 with TRBJ1-1, with a weak D call TRBD1 (5 bases). Trimming shortened V by 0 bases and J by 1 base, and 15 bases separated the two germline ends. CDR3 size: 17 residues. From germline, CDR1 is ENHRY and CDR2 SYGVKD. The CDR3 is CAISESSGGWGNTEAFF. For the CDR3, the DNA is TGTGCCATCAGTGAGTCGTCCGGGGGGTGGGGGAACACTGAAGCTTTCTTT.

Notes on this clone: A read error may account for a junction end that differs from germline. Additional DNA sequences in this sample encode the identical CDR3. The chain links TRBV9 to TRBJ2-7; 7 positions agree with TRBD1. From germline, CDR1 is SGDLS and CDR2 YYNGEE. CDR3 size: 14 residues. CDR3 sequence reads: CASSSSGDSYEQYF. The CDR3 bases are TGCGCCAGCAGCTCTAGTGGGGACAGCTACGAGCAGTACTTC. Supplemented by reference TRBV9 and TRBJ2-7, the full variable domain reads DSGVTQTPKHLITATGQRVTLRCSPRSGDLSVYWYQQSLDQGLQFLIQYYNGEERAKGNILERFSAQQFPDLHSELNLSSLELGDSALYFCASSSSGDSYEQYFGPGTRLTVT.

This clone was seen many times. The genes are TRBV27 and TRBJ1-5, with a possible D match to TRBD1 (6 bases). V was shortened by 6 bases and J by 5 bases, with 11 bases between the two germline ends. CDR3 length equals 13 residues. Per germline, CDR1 MNHEY and CDR2 SMNVEV (reference sequence). Here the CDR3 DNA reads TGTGCCAGCAGCCTAACAGGGTATCAGCCCCAGCATTTT. Its protein product is CASSLTGYQPQHF.

Ten or more counts support this clone. V is TRBV5-5 and J is TRBJ1-1; D uncertain. This CDR3 region has 15 residues. V was cut by 0 bases and J by 3 bases, with 12 bases left in between. Germline V lookup: CDR1 SGHKS, CDR2 YYEKEE (reference sequence). The DNA of the CDR3 is TGTGCCAGCAGCTTGGGTTCCGCTCGGGACACTGAAGCTTTCTTT. This codes for CASSLGSARDTEAFF.

This clone was recorded at least ten times. CDR3 region: CASRTGEFTEAFF. The CDR3 nucleotides read TGTGCCAGCCGGACAGGGGAGTTCACTGAAGCTTTCTTT. The J gene is TRBJ1-1, the V gene TRBV7-6; the match to TRBD1 covers 9 bases. CDR1 and CDR2 (germline): SGHVS, FNYEAQ. This CDR3 has 13 residues. Trimming cost V 8 bases and J 4 bases; bases outside gene matches: 5.

This clone was seen ten or more times. The chain combines TRBV5-4 with TRBJ1-1; 8 bases align to TRBD1. Germline V CDR1 and CDR2: SGHNT, YYREEE (reference sequence). V lost 2 bases, J lost 3 bases, and 9 bases stayed unmatched. This CDR3 contains 16 residues. In DNA, the CDR3 is TGTGCCAGCAGCTTCCTCCAGGGGGCTAGGGACACTGAAGCTTTCTTT. Translating gives CASSFLQGARDTEAFF.

The J gene is TRBJ1-2, the V gene TRBV7-2; 9 positions match TRBD1. In germline, CDR1 is SGHTA, CDR2 FQGNSA. V trimming: 4 bases; J trimming: 2 bases; junction bases outside the gene matches: 2. The CDR3 loop spans 14 amino acids. The CDR3 sequence: CASSSGTGNYGYTF. The CDR3 DNA reads as TGTGCCAGCAGCTCCGGGACAGGGAACTATGGCTACACCTTC.

This clone was seen at least ten times. The V call is TRBV7-2, the J call TRBJ2-1, with 9 bases that match TRBD2. J was trimmed by 8 bases and V by 6 bases; bases with no gene match: 11. This CDR3 region has 15 residues. The germline V gene has CDR1 SGHTA and CDR2 FQGNSA. The CDR3 coding sequence is TGTGCCAGCAGTCTAACTAGCGGGCCCTGGGATGAGCAGTTCTTC. Translating it yields CASSLTSGPWDEQFF.

This clone came up many times. The V and J genes are TRBV6-6 and TRBJ1-2, with 12 positions matching TRBD1. The ends lost 6 bases at V and 5 bases at J; junction bases unmatched: 7. The CDR3 has 15 amino acids. The germline V gene has CDR1 MNHNY and CDR2 SVGAGI (reference sequence). The CDR3 sequence: CASRLGQGALYGYTF. Here the CDR3 DNA reads TGTGCCAGCAGGTTGGGACAGGGGGCCCTTTATGGCTACACCTTC.

CDR3 amino acids: CASSSSPGGETQYF. CDR3 bases: TGTGCCAGCAGTTCCAGTCCGGGAGGAGAGACCCAGTACTTC. V usage is TRBV2 and J usage is TRBJ2-5; TRBD2 matches at 7 bases. The CDR3 runs 14 residues. Germline CDR1 is SNHLY and CDR2 is FYNNEI. V gave up 5 bases and J gave up 4 bases; unmatched junction bases: 7.

This clone was observed at least ten times. CDR3 in amino acids: CASSRQGGEETQYF. The CDR3 nucleotides read TGTGCCAGCAGCCGGCAGGGGGGTGAAGAGACCCAGTACTTC. V gene TRBV6-1 combines with J gene TRBJ2-5; possibly TRBD1 for D (7 bases). Per germline, CDR1 MNHNS and CDR2 SASEGT. The V end was cut by 6 bases, the J end by 3 bases, with 14 bases between. The CDR3 is made up of 14 amino acids.

This clone has just a few counts. This chain links TRBV6-1 with TRBJ2-1; D is perhaps TRBD2 (6 bases). The CDR3 sequence is 17 residues long. Germline assignment: CDR1 MNHNS and CDR2 SASEGT. The V end lost 2 bases, the J end lost 4 bases, and 18 bases lay between the germline ends. In nucleotides, the CDR3 is TGTGCCAGCAGTGAACGGGACTCATTCCAATATTACAATGAGCAGTTCTTC. This codes for CASSERDSFQYYNEQFF.

This clone has at least ten counts. This CDR3 reads CASSPGPGQGQPQHF. CDR3 in DNA: TGTGCCAGCAGCCCTGGACCGGGACAGGGCCAGCCCCAGCATTTT. The genes are TRBV7-2 and TRBJ1-5; 9 nucleotides align to TRBD1. V shed 5 bases and J 7 bases; nucleotides not matched to a gene: 9. The CDR3 is 15 amino acids. Germline V CDR1 and CDR2: SGHTA, FQGNSA.

In its sample, this clone was seen many times. The chain uses TRBV9 and TRBJ2-3, with D maybe TRBD1 (6 bases). This CDR3 has 13 residues. The germline CDR1 and CDR2 sequences are SGDLS and YYNGEE. V lost 2 bases and J 5 bases, leaving 9 bases between the germline ends. The CDR3 coding sequence is TGTGCCAGCAGCGTCAGGGGCGGAGATACGCAGTATTTT. Its protein is CASSVRGGDTQYF.

Ten or more counts support this clone. The chain links TRBV7-9 to TRBJ2-7; the match to TRBD2 covers 8 bases. From germline, CDR1 is SEHNR and CDR2 FQNEAQ (reference sequence). The CDR3 is 15 residues long. The V and J ends lost 1 base and 5 bases, in that order; junction bases with no gene match: 7. CDR3 region: CASSLVLSGSHEQYF. In DNA form, the CDR3 reads TGTGCCAGCAGCTTAGTATTGAGCGGGAGTCACGAGCAGTACTTC.